This T cell receptor beta chain was identified in a study of OX40 agonist ivuxolimab in advanced cancers. General study results and limits: More expanded clones were found, on average, in CD8+ than in CD4+ T cells.

Regarding this clone: As yet, its antigen is unknown.

Autoimmune disease history or systemic immunosuppression disqualified patients. TCRdb keeps only in-frame clones here, not all; method: immunoSEQ multiplex PCR. The sample contains fewer than 30,000 clones, roughly four fifths of which appear only once. The CDR3 contains 15 residues. J lost 0 bases, V lost 1 base, and 2 bases had no gene match. The V gene's germline CDR1 is LGHNA and CDR2 YSLEER. The genes are TRBV4-3 and TRBJ1-2; 7 nucleotides agree with TRBD1. The sample in question was CD4+ or CD8+ T cells sorted from blood, obtained in a trial of the OX40 agonist ivuxolimab. This TCR was recovered from an adult with an advanced solid tumor such as melanoma, head and neck, liver or kidney cancer. The CDR3 loop is CASSQAGTANYGYTF. Written as DNA, the CDR3 is TGCGCCAGCAGCCAAGCCGGGACAGCTAACTATGGCTACACCTTC.